The present T cell receptor beta chain was sequenced within a study of T-cell memory formation after mild COVID-19. From the 5' RACE reads, TCRdb called clonotypes with MiXCR, one entry per CDR3 protein. There are 75,000 to 95,000 distinct CDR3 sequences in the sample; around 13% occur only once, and about 27% lies in the top ten. The CDR3 sequence is 14 residues long. V was shortened by 1 base and J by 3 bases, with 10 bases between the two germline ends. Germline lookup yields CDR1 SGHKS and CDR2 YYEKEE (reference sequence). The sample consisted of PBMCs or a T cell subset sorted from them (not recorded which). The receptor comes from an adult woman who had mild COVID-19 (a few samples of this study predate the infection). Cell type and time point are not known. V gene TRBV5-5 combines with J gene TRBJ1-2, with D unclear. The CDR3 loop reads CASSLITSDYGYTF. The CDR3 coding sequence is TGTGCCAGCAGCTTGATAACTTCGGACTATGGCTACACCTTC.